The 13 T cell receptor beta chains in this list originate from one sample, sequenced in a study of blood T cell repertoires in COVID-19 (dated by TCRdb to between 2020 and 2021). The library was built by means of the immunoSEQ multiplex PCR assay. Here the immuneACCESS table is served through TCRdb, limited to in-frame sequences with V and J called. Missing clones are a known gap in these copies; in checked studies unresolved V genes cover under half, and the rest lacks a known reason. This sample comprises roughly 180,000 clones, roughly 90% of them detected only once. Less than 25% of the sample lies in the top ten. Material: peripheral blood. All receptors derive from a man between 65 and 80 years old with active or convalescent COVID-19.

Here the CDR3 DNA reads TGTGCCAGCAGCGAATCTATTGGGAATAACAGGGGTTTGAACACTGAAGCTTTCTTT. Translation: CASSESIGNNRGLNTEAFF. The chain combines TRBV7-9 with TRBJ1-1; 7 nucleotides agree with TRBD1. Per the germline V gene, CDR1 is SEHNR and CDR2 is FQNEAQ (reference sequence). The V and J ends lost 5 bases and 0 bases, in that order; junction bases with no gene match: 18. The CDR3 length is 19 residues.

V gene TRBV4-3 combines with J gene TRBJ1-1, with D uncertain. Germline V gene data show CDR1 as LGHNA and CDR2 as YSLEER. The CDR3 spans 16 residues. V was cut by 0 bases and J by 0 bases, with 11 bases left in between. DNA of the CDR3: TGCGCCAGCAGCCAAGATCAAGCGTATGTGAACACTGAAGCTTTCTTT. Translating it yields CASSQDQAYVNTEAFF.

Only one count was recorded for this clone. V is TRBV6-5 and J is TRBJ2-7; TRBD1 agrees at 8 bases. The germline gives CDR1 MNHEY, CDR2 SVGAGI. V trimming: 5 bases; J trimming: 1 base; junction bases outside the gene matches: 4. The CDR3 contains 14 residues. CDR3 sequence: CASSQTGGSYEQYF. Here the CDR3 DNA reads TGTGCCAGCAGTCAAACAGGGGGATCCTACGAGCAGTACTTC.

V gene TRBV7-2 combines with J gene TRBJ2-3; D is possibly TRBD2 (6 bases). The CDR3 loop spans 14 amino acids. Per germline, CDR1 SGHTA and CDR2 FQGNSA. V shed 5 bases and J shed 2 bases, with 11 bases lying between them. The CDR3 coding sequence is TGTGCCAGCAGCCGCGGGACCACCACAGATACGCAGTATTTT. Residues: CASSRGTTTDTQYF.

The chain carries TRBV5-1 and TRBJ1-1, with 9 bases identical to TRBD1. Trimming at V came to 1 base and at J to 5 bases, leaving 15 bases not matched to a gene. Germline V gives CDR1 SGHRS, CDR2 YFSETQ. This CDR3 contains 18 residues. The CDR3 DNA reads TGCGCCAGCAGCTTGATAGTTTTGGACAGGGGAAGAGTTACTGAAGCTTTCTTT. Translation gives CASSLIVLDRGRVTEAFF.

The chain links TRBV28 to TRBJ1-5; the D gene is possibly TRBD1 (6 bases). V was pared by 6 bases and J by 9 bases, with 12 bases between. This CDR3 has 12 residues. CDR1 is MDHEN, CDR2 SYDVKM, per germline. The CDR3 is CASSHDRRPQHF. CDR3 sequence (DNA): TGTGCCAGCAGCCACGACAGGCGGCCCCAGCATTTT. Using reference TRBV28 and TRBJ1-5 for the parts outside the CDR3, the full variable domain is DVKVTQSSRYLVKRTGEKVFLECVQDMDHENMFWYRQDPGLGLRLIYFSYDVKMKEKGDIPEGYSVSREKKERFSLILESASTNQTSMYLCASSHDRRPQHFGDGTRLSIL.

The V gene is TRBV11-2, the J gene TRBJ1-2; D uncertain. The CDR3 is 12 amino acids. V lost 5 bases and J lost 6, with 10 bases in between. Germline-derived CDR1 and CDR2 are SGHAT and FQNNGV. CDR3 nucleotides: TGTGCCAGCAGCCCCCCGGGTAATGGCTACACCTTC. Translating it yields CASSPPGNGYTF. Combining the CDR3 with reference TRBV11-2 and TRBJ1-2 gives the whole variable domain EAGVAQSPRYKIIEKRQSVAFWCNPISGHATLYWYQQILGQGPKLLIQFQNNGVVDDSQLPKDRFSAERLKGVDSTLKIQPAKLEDSAVYLCASSPPGNGYTFGSGTRLTVV.

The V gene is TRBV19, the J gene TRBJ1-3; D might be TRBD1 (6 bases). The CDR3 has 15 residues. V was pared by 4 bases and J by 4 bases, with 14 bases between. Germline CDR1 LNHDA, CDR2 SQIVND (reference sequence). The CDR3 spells CASSTGTFRGNTIYF. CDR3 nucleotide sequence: TGTGCCAGTAGTACCGGGACATTCAGAGGAAACACCATATATTTT.

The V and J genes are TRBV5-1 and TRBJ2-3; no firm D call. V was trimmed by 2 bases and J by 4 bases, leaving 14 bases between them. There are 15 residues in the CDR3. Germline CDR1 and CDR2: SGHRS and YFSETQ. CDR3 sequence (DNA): TGCGCCAGCAGCTTTGTCGAAGTGGGCGCAGATACGCAGTATTTT. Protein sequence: CASSFVEVGADTQYF. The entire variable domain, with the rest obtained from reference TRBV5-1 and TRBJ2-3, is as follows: KAGVTQTPRYLIKTRGQQVTLSCSPISGHRSVSWYQQTPGQGLQFLFEYFSETQRNKGNFPGRFSGRQFSNSRSEMNVSTLELGDSALYLCASSFVEVGADTQYFGPGTRLTVL.

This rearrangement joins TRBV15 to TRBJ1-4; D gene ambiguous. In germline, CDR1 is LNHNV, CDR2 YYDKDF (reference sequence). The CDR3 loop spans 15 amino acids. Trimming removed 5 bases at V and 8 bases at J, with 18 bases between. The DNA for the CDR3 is TGTGCCACCAGCCAGGTGGCATCCCGTGGGGAAAAACTGTTTTTT. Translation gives CATSQVASRGEKLFF. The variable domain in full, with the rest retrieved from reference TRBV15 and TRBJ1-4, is DAMVIQNPRYQVTQFGKPVTLSCSQTLNHNVMYWYQQKSSQAPKLLFHYYDKDFNNEADTPDNFQSRRPNTSFCFLDIRSPGLGDTAMYLCATSQVASRGEKLFFGSGTQLSVL.

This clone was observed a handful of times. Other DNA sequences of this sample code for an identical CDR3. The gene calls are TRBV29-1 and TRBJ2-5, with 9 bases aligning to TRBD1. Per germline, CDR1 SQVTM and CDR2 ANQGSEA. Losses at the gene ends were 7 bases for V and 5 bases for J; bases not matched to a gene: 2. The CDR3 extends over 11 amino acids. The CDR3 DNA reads TGCAGCGGGACAGGGGTCGAGACCCAGTACTTC. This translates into CSGTGVETQYF. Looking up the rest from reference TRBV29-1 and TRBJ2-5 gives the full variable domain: SAVISQKPSRDICQRGTSLTIQCQVDSQVTMMFWYRQQPGQSLTLIATANQGSEATYESGFVIDKFPISRPNLTFSTLTVSNMSPEDSSIYLCSGTGVETQYFGPGTRLLVL.

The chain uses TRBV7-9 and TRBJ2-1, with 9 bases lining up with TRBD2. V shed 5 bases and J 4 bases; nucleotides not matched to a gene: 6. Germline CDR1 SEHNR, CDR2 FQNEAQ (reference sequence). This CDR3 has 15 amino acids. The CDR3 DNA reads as TGTGCCAGCAGCCAGTCTAGCGGGAATTACAATGAGCAGTTCTTC. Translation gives CASSQSSGNYNEQFF.

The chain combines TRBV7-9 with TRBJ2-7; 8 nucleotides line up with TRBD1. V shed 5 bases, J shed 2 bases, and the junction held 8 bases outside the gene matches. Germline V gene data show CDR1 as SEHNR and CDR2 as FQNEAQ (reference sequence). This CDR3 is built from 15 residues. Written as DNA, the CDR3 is TGTGCCAGCAGCAAACCGGGACAGGCAGCCTACGAGCAGTACTTC. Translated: CASSKPGQAAYEQYF.